These T cell receptor beta chains were read from a single sample in a study of CD8 T cells in ankylosing spondylitis. TCRdb processed the 5' RACE reads anew with MiXCR; each CDR3 protein has one entry. The sample shows some 240,000 distinct CDR3 sequences, approximately 9% of them seen only once. The sequenced sample consisted of blood, either unsorted or a sorted T cell fraction (not recorded which). The receptors here all came from a male donor with ankylosing spondylitis or in good health (not recorded which). Each CDR3 is given with its conserved first and last residue. A row's size may be missing; if present it is once, few, many or a size class.

v_call: TRBV20-1
j_call: TRBJ2-1
clone_size: many
cdr3_aa: CSASALAGVSNEQFF

v_call: TRBV5-1
j_call: TRBJ1-5
clone_size: many
cdr3_aa: CASSFTGGSQPQHF

v_call: TRBV5-1
j_call: TRBJ2-5
clone_size: many
cdr3_aa: CASSSTGGETQYF

v_call: TRBV5-1
j_call: TRBJ2-5
clone_size: many
cdr3_aa: CASSPQGRSEETQYF

v_call: TRBV12-3/TRBV12-4
j_call: TRBJ2-2
clone_size: many
cdr3_aa: CASRQGGVGELFF

v_call: TRBV20-1
j_call: TRBJ2-3
clone_size: many
cdr3_aa: CSASISSGGGTQYF

v_call: TRBV14
j_call: TRBJ2-2
clone_size: many
cdr3_aa: CASSQFFGGELFF

v_call: TRBV5-1
j_call: TRBJ2-3
clone_size: many
cdr3_aa: CASSTGTADTQYF

v_call: TRBV10-3
j_call: TRBJ2-1
clone_size: many
cdr3_aa: CAIGTSGNNDEQFF

v_call: TRBV6-5
j_call: TRBJ2-7
clone_size: many
cdr3_aa: CASSYSRGTEIHEQYF

v_call: TRBV13
j_call: TRBJ2-7
clone_size: .
cdr3_aa: CASSLRGAYSYEQYF

v_call: TRBV20-1
j_call: TRBJ1-5
clone_size: .
cdr3_aa: CSARGTGQPQHF

v_call: TRBV9
j_call: TRBJ1-1
clone_size: many
cdr3_aa: CASSGGDLKAFF

v_call: TRBV12-3/TRBV12-4
j_call: TRBJ2-1
clone_size: many
cdr3_aa: CASSPTGPGKVF

v_call: TRBV3-1
j_call: TRBJ1-6
clone_size: many
cdr3_aa: CASSQVRDSPLHF

v_call: TRBV5-1
j_call: TRBJ2-7
clone_size: many
cdr3_aa: CASRYDGSYEQYF

v_call: TRBV5-1
j_call: TRBJ2-2
clone_size: many
cdr3_aa: CASSPLRESTGELFF

v_call: TRBV20-1
j_call: TRBJ1-2
clone_size: many
cdr3_aa: CSASGQGVGGYTF

v_call: TRBV6-2/TRBV6-3
j_call: TRBJ2-1
clone_size: many
cdr3_aa: CASSYSLDDTYRHEQFF

v_call: TRBV5-1
j_call: TRBJ2-2
clone_size: .
cdr3_aa: CASSVRTGNTGELFF

v_call: TRBV5-1
j_call: TRBJ2-7
clone_size: many
cdr3_aa: CASSLAVGDAYEQYF

v_call: TRBV6-2/TRBV6-3
j_call: TRBJ2-1
clone_size: many
cdr3_aa: CASSKLGGLAPEQFF

v_call: TRBV29-1
j_call: TRBJ2-1
clone_size: many
cdr3_aa: CSADRVAYNEQFF

v_call: TRBV9
j_call: TRBJ1-1
clone_size: few
cdr3_aa: CASSSRFQGTEAFF

v_call: TRBV5-1
j_call: TRBJ1-2
clone_size: few
cdr3_aa: CASSPGGGPSRGYTF

v_call: TRBV9
j_call: TRBJ2-2
clone_size: many
cdr3_aa: CASSVHAGGPPGELFF

v_call: TRBV18
j_call: TRBJ1-3
clone_size: many
cdr3_aa: CASSRESGNTIYF

v_call: TRBV7-2
j_call: TRBJ1-6
clone_size: many
cdr3_aa: CASSLTLPGFDSPLHF

v_call: TRBV18
j_call: TRBJ2-1
clone_size: .
cdr3_aa: CASSPPGLPSYNEQFF

v_call: TRBV27
j_call: TRBJ1-6
clone_size: many
cdr3_aa: CASSKQGLGSSYNSPLHF

v_call: TRBV4-1
j_call: TRBJ2-7
clone_size: .
cdr3_aa: CASSPGPRYEQYF

v_call: TRBV5-1
j_call: TRBJ2-1
clone_size: many
cdr3_aa: CASSLAGPSGSEQFF

v_call: TRBV18
j_call: TRBJ2-7
clone_size: few
cdr3_aa: CASSRQRVFSYEQYF

v_call: TRBV5-4
j_call: TRBJ2-2
clone_size: .
cdr3_aa: CASSSNRGPGTGELFF

v_call: TRBV7-2
j_call: TRBJ2-1
clone_size: many
cdr3_aa: CASSLTGTSSEQFF

v_call: TRBV20-1
j_call: TRBJ2-7
clone_size: many
cdr3_aa: CSARDGRKDYEQYF

v_call: TRBV6-5
j_call: TRBJ2-7
clone_size: many
cdr3_aa: CASSYPGTANEQYF

v_call: TRBV12-3/TRBV12-4
j_call: TRBJ1-2
clone_size: many
cdr3_aa: CASSIGPGQGRIGYTF

v_call: TRBV20-1
j_call: TRBJ2-3
clone_size: few
cdr3_aa: CSARAYYSGGRGDTQYF

v_call: TRBV9
j_call: TRBJ2-7
clone_size: .
cdr3_aa: CASSPESSSYEQYF

v_call: TRBV7-9
j_call: TRBJ1-1
clone_size: many
cdr3_aa: CASSRDTNTEAFF

v_call: TRBV5-1
j_call: TRBJ2-1
clone_size: many
cdr3_aa: CASSVSGPLNEQFF

v_call: TRBV7-2
j_call: TRBJ2-2
clone_size: few
cdr3_aa: CASSHWVAGAPGELFF

v_call: TRBV20-1
j_call: TRBJ1-5
clone_size: many
cdr3_aa: CSARERQGLQPQHF

v_call: TRBV12-3/TRBV12-4
j_call: TRBJ2-1
clone_size: many
cdr3_aa: CASSPARGGEQFF

v_call: TRBV7-2
j_call: TRBJ1-2
clone_size: .
cdr3_aa: CASSPSSGGDGYTF

v_call: TRBV12-3/TRBV12-4
j_call: TRBJ1-5
clone_size: many
cdr3_aa: CASSFGGSNQPQHF

v_call: TRBV29-1
j_call: TRBJ2-1
clone_size: many
cdr3_aa: CSVPQQGGYNEQFF

v_call: TRBV5-5
j_call: TRBJ2-7
clone_size: many
cdr3_aa: CASSLAPPDPYEQYF

v_call: TRBV25-1
j_call: TRBJ1-1
clone_size: many
cdr3_aa: CASSDTPGTGTEAFF

v_call: TRBV6-5
j_call: TRBJ1-4
clone_size: many
cdr3_aa: CASSYIKRRGIWELFF

v_call: TRBV6-2/TRBV6-3
j_call: TRBJ2-4
clone_size: many
cdr3_aa: CASRQGPAKNIQYF

v_call: TRBV12-3/TRBV12-4
j_call: TRBJ2-1
clone_size: .
cdr3_aa: CASRRHLGTSGRNEQFF

v_call: TRBV20-1
j_call: TRBJ2-7
clone_size: many
cdr3_aa: CSASRDEQYF

v_call: TRBV10-3
j_call: TRBJ2-2
clone_size: .
cdr3_aa: CAISVMGYTGELFF

v_call: TRBV7-2
j_call: TRBJ2-7
clone_size: many
cdr3_aa: CASSLMASGSYEQYF

v_call: TRBV4-2
j_call: TRBJ2-2
clone_size: .
cdr3_aa: CASSQVDSGELFF